This is a list of T cell receptor beta chains from one sample in a study of early T cells in non-severe SARS-CoV-2 infection. TCRdb passed the 5' RACE reads through MiXCR, listing each CDR3 protein once. The table records tens of thousands of distinct CDR3 sequences, over 9.5% of them present only once. Sequencing was done on a sample of whole blood. These receptors were taken from an adult who was a healthcare worker with PCR-confirmed SARS-CoV-2 infection or an uninfected control (not recorded which). Both conserved end residues are part of each CDR3. A D gene is named only where the DNA matches it firmly. The size field is filled for only some rows; it gives once, few, many or a size class.

clone size	V gene	D gene	J gene	CDR3 DNA	CDR3 protein
.	TRBV5-1	.	TRBJ2-2	TGCGCCAGCAGCTTGTTGTTAGGGGTGAACACCGGGGAGCTGTTTTTT	CASSLLLGVNTGELFF
few	TRBV9	TRBD1	TRBJ1-6	TGTGCCAGCAGCTATAGGGAAAGGACAGGGGAGAATTCACCCCTCCACTTT	CASSYRERTGENSPLHF
few	TRBV28	.	TRBJ2-7	TGTGCCAGCGGAGCAGGGCTCTACGAGCAGTACTTC	CASGAGLYEQYF
.	TRBV5-4	.	TRBJ2-3	TGTGCCAGCAGCTTGCCAGGGAACACAGATACGCAGTATTTT	CASSLPGNTDTQYF
.	TRBV4-3	.	TRBJ1-4	TGCGCCAGCAGCCAAGATTCCCCGGTGGGGGAAAAACTGTTTTTT	CASSQDSPVGEKLFF
many	TRBV7-2	.	TRBJ2-5	TGTGCCAGCAGCTTGTCCTTTTTAGAGACCCAGTACTTC	CASSLSFLETQYF
.	TRBV6-1	TRBD1	TRBJ2-3	TGTGCCAGCAGTGACCAACCGGGACAGGGTGGAGATACGCAGTATTTT	CASSDQPGQGGDTQYF
.	TRBV27	TRBD1	TRBJ2-7	TGTGCCAGCAGTTTGGGGACAGGGTTCGAGCAGTACTTC	CASSLGTGFEQYF
many	TRBV21-1	.	TRBJ1-5	TGTGCCAGCAGCTCACGCTCGTCGACAGGGTATAGCAATCAGCCCCAGCATTTT	CASSSRSSTGYSNQPQHF
many	TRBV5-4	.	TRBJ1-2	TGTGCCAGCAGCTTGACAGGGCTCGACTATGGCTACACCTTC	CASSLTGLDYGYTF
many	TRBV4-1	.	TRBJ1-2	TGCGCCAGCAGCCCTACTCCGGAGACCCATGGCTACACCTTC	CASSPTPETHGYTF
.	TRBV7-6	TRBD2	TRBJ2-2	TGTGCCAGCAGCCAACCCCGAGGGACTAGCGGGAGAGGCCAGGGCGGGGAGCTGTTTTTT	CASSQPRGTSGRGQGGELFF
many	TRBV30	.	TRBJ1-2	TGTGCCTCAAGACAGTACTCCCGAGGCCATGGCTACACCTTC	CASRQYSRGHGYTF
many	TRBV27	.	TRBJ2-3	TGTGCCAGCAGTTTAAAAGCCACAGATACGCAGTATTTT	CASSLKATDTQYF
few	TRBV10-2	.	TRBJ1-1	TGCGCCAGCAGTGGTATGAACACTGAAGCTTTCTTT	CASSGMNTEAFF
many	TRBV6-2/TRBV6-3	TRBD2	TRBJ2-3	TGTGCCAGCAGTGGACTAGCCGACACAGATACGCAGTATTTT	CASSGLADTDTQYF
.	TRBV7-9	.	TRBJ2-5	TGTGCCAGCAGCGCGAGCTGGGAAGAGACCCAGTACTTC	CASSASWEETQYF
many	TRBV5-4	.	TRBJ2-7	TGTGCCAGCAGCGCCTTGGACCGGGGATCCACCGAGCAGTACTTC	CASSALDRGSTEQYF
few	TRBV5-1	.	TRBJ2-5	TGCGCCAGCAGCTTCGGGCAGCAAGAGACCCAGTACTTC	CASSFGQQETQYF
.	TRBV3-1	TRBD2	TRBJ2-1	TGTGCCAGCGCAGGACTAGCGGACAATGAGCAGTTCTTC	CASAGLADNEQFF
.	TRBV11-3	TRBD2	TRBJ2-3	TGTGCCAGCAGCATCGGGACTAGCGGACCCACAGATACGCAGTATTTT	CASSIGTSGPTDTQYF
many	TRBV6-1	.	TRBJ1-5	TGTGCCAGCAGTGGTGGGACAAGTAGCAATCAGCCCCAGCATTTT	CASSGGTSSNQPQHF
few	TRBV7-2	TRBD1	TRBJ2-3	TGTGCCAGCAGCTACCCCGGGACAGCGCAGTATTTT	CASSYPGTAQYF
many	TRBV7-9	TRBD2	TRBJ2-1	TGTGCCAGCAGTTCGTTCAGGCGGGAGGGCTACAATGAGCAGTTCTTC	CASSSFRREGYNEQFF
.	TRBV6-5	.	TRBJ2-7	TGTGCCAGCAGAACGGGGAGGACGACGTCGGGTGAGCAGTACTTC	CASRTGRTTSGEQYF
many	TRBV18	TRBD2	TRBJ2-3	TGTGCCAGCTCACCAGGACTAGATCCTAGCACAGATACGCAGTATTTT	CASSPGLDPSTDTQYF
few	TRBV29-1	TRBD1	TRBJ1-2	TGCAGCTTCAACAGGGGAGGCTATGGCTACACCTTC	CSFNRGGYGYTF
many	TRBV6-2/TRBV6-3	.	TRBJ1-2	TGTGCCAGCAGTTACTCCAATTATGGCTACACCTTC	CASSYSNYGYTF
many	TRBV5-1	TRBD2	TRBJ2-7	TGCGCCAGCAGCTTGGATGCGGGGGGCCCCTACGAGCAGTACTTC	CASSLDAGGPYEQYF
.	TRBV28	TRBD1	TRBJ1-1	TGTGCCAGCAGCAGTTTACACTTTTCCAGGGGGCTTCCTGAAGCTTTCTTT	CASSSLHFSRGLPEAFF
few	TRBV2	.	TRBJ1-3	TGTGCCAGCAGTGAAACCTGGCAGGGTGGTTCGGACACCATATATTTT	CASSETWQGGSDTIYF
many	TRBV12-3/TRBV12-4	.	TRBJ1-2	TGTGCCAGCAGTTTAGCAGCAGGGTACTATGGCTACACCTTC	CASSLAAGYYGYTF
.	TRBV7-9	.	TRBJ2-3	TGTGCCAGCAACCCACTCGTGGGGTCGGGAGATACGCAGTATTTT	CASNPLVGSGDTQYF
many	TRBV5-1	.	TRBJ2-3	TGCGCCAGCAGCTTGTCGGCAGGGGGGACAGATACGCAGTATTTT	CASSLSAGGTDTQYF
many	TRBV12-3/TRBV12-4	.	TRBJ1-2	TGTGCCAGCAGTTTGGGGGAGTACGGCTACACCTTC	CASSLGEYGYTF
many	TRBV7-9	.	TRBJ2-5	TGTGCCAGCAGCTCAGCGGGCCGGGGACAAGAGACCCAGTACTTC	CASSSAGRGQETQYF
few	TRBV7-2	TRBD2	TRBJ2-7	TGTGCCAGCAGCTTATGGGTTACTAGCGGGAGGTACGAGCAGTACTTC	CASSLWVTSGRYEQYF
few	TRBV7-2	TRBD1	TRBJ1-2	TGTGCCAGCAGACAAGACAGGGGGCGCGGTGGCTACACCTTC	CASRQDRGRGGYTF
few	TRBV10-3	TRBD2	TRBJ2-1	TGTGCCATCAGTGAGTTGCGGGGGGAGCAGTTCTTC	CAISELRGEQFF
few	TRBV11-3	TRBD1	TRBJ1-1	TGTGCCAGCAGCTCGACAGGGGGGTACACTGAAGCTTTCTTT	CASSSTGGYTEAFF
few	TRBV5-1	.	TRBJ1-5	TGCGCCAGCAGCCCCTATGGGCCCAATCAGCCCCAGCATTTT	CASSPYGPNQPQHF
few	TRBV29-1	TRBD1	TRBJ2-3	TGCAGCCTGAGACAGGGCGGCACAGATACGCAGTATTTT	CSLRQGGTDTQYF
many	TRBV29-1	TRBD1	TRBJ2-5	TGCAGCGCCAAGACAGGGGAAGAGACCCAGTACTTC	CSAKTGEETQYF
.	TRBV5-1	.	TRBJ2-7	TGCGCCAGCAGCTTTCTCAAAGAGCAGTACTTC	CASSFLKEQYF
.	TRBV29-1	.	TRBJ2-6	TGCAGCGTTTCGGCCGGGGCCAACGTCCTGACTTTC	CSVSAGANVLTF